The table lists the clone carrying this T cell receptor beta chain with a few counts. Its antigen is currently unknown. This entry belongs to a study of T-cell memory formation after mild COVID-19. Study overall: Largely donor-specific TCR clusters were found.

Constant-segment primers were used for 5'RACE, and the resulting TCR alpha and TCR beta cDNA libraries carried sample barcodes and UMIs. TCRdb analysed the 5' RACE reads with MiXCR anew, one entry per CDR3 protein. In the table there are about 250,000 distinct CDR3 sequences, roughly 18% of which are singletons. Germline CDR1 SEHNR, CDR2 FQNEAQ (reference sequence). CDR3 length: 15 residues. V was pared by 10 bases and J by 1 base, with 4 bases of the junction left unmatched. Overall study results and limits: Among CD4+ contracting clones, most were CM and EM, and CD8+ ones EMRA.

The chain joins TRBV7-9 to TRBJ2-2, with 12 bases fitting TRBD2. This sequence was found in a man younger than 35 who had mild COVID-19 (a few samples of this study predate the infection). Cell type and time point are not known. The specimen was PBMCs or a T cell subset sorted from them (not recorded which). The chain's CDR3 is CAIGLAGLNTGELFF. CDR3 nucleotides: TGTGCCATTGGACTAGCGGGGCTGAACACCGGGGAGCTGTTTTTT.